The 4 T cell receptor beta chains in this list originate from one sample, sequenced in a study of blood T cell repertoires in COVID-19. Assay used: immunoSEQ multiplex PCR; TCRdb lists only in-frame clones, some missing. Of roughly 330,000 clones listed, around nine tenths were seen once; the top ten hold around 5.9%. The sequencing sample was made of PBMCs or T cells enriched from blood (not recorded which). The receptors stem from a woman aged 25 to 39 who had recovered from COVID-19.

Regarding this clone: In the same sample, other DNA sequences code for this CDR3. This rearrangement joins TRBV5-4 to TRBJ2-5; D might be TRBD1 (5 bases). V was clipped by 0 bases and J by 4 bases, with 7 bases between them. In germline, CDR1 is SGHNT, CDR2 YYREEE (reference sequence). CDR3 length equals 13 residues. The CDR3 spells CASSLGQGETQYF. Here the CDR3 DNA reads TGTGCCAGCAGCTTGGGGCAGGGAGAGACCCAGTACTTC.

The chain recombines TRBV18 with TRBJ1-1; D is possibly TRBD1 (5 bases). Germline assignment: CDR1 KGHSH and CDR2 LQKENI. Between the trimmed V and J ends, which lost 5 bases and 0 bases, there was a span of 16 bases. CDR3 size: 16 residues. CDR3 amino acids: CASSTTRQLMNTEAFF. The CDR3 bases are TGTGCCAGCTCAACGACCCGACAGCTCATGAACACTGAAGCTTTCTTT.

This clone was observed a handful of times. This chain uses TRBV7-6 with TRBJ1-1, with 9 bases that match TRBD1. V lost 4 bases to trimming and J lost 3 bases; unmatched junction nucleotides: 0. The CDR3 covers 13 residues. Germline-derived CDR1 and CDR2 are SGHVS and FNYEAQ. CDR3 DNA sequence: TGTGCCAGCAGCTGGACAGGGGACACTGAAGCTTTCTTT. It codes for CASSWTGDTEAFF.

The table lists this clone with a count of one. The chain couples TRBV3-1 (or the pseudogene TRBV3-2) to TRBJ2-2, with D tentatively TRBD1 (5 bases). The germline V gene has CDR1 LGHDT and CDR2 YNNKEL (reference sequence). This CDR3 contains 15 residues. V was trimmed by 3 bases and J by 2 bases, leaving 10 bases between them. The CDR3 is CASSHATGNTGELFF. The CDR3 DNA reads TGTGCCAGCAGCCACGCTACAGGAAACACCGGGGAGCTGTTTTTT.